This is a list of T cell receptor beta chains from one sample in a study of blood T cells in healthy people across ages. TCRdb reanalysed the 5' RACE reads using MiXCR and keeps one entry per CDR3 protein. Of 800,000 to 1,300,000 distinct CDR3 sequences detected, 25% appear once; the ten largest clones hold about 0.69%. These data are also associated with another study on T cells of mothers and their children.

Sequenced material: blood. The receptors stem from a girl aged 2-15 years in good health. Each CDR3 is given with its conserved first and last residue. D genes are given only for firm matches. Part of the rows lack a size; the others show once, few, many or a class for expanded clones.

j_call	clone_size	v_call	d_call	cdr3_nt	cdr3_aa
TRBJ2-7	once	TRBV6-5	NA	TGTGCCAGCAGTGAGTTAGCGGGGACAGATCAGTACTTC	CASSELAGTDQYF
TRBJ2-1	NA	TRBV12-3/TRBV12-4	NA	TGTGCCAGCAGTCCCCTTTCCGACATAACCCTTAACAATGAGCAGTTCTTC	CASSPLSDITLNNEQFF
TRBJ1-2	many	TRBV6-5	NA	TGTGCCAGCAGTTACGACGGTAACTATGGCTACACCTTC	CASSYDGNYGYTF
TRBJ1-4	NA	TRBV6-6	NA	TGTGCCAGCAGTTACTCTCAGGGTCCCTGGGAAAAACTGTTTTTT	CASSYSQGPWEKLFF
TRBJ2-1	few	TRBV4-2	NA	TGTGCCAGCAGGGCCCCGGGGAATGAGCAGTTCTTC	CASRAPGNEQFF
TRBJ1-2	few	TRBV6-5	NA	TGTGCCAGCAGTTATATGGGACATGGCTACACCTTC	CASSYMGHGYTF
TRBJ2-1	NA	TRBV12-5	NA	TGTGCTAGTGGTCCCATCGATGAGCAGTTCTTC	CASGPIDEQFF
TRBJ2-1	many	TRBV12-3/TRBV12-4	NA	TGTGCCAGCTCGCACAGGCGGTACTCCTACAATGAGCAGTTCTTC	CASSHRRYSYNEQFF
TRBJ2-7	NA	TRBV7-2	NA	TGTGCCAGCAGCTTAGCGGGACCCAACGAGCAGTACTTC	CASSLAGPNEQYF
TRBJ2-7	few	TRBV11-2	NA	TGTGCCAGCAGCTTAGCTTACAGAAAAATCTACGAGCAGTACTTC	CASSLAYRKIYEQYF
TRBJ1-4	NA	TRBV21-1	NA	TGTGCCAGCAGCAAAGTTGAGGACAGGGAAGTCCCAACTAATGAAAAACTGTTTTTT	CASSKVEDREVPTNEKLFF
TRBJ2-1	NA	TRBV2	TRBD2	TGTGCCAGCAGTGTAGCGGGGGGGGGCTTTGAGCAGTTCTTC	CASSVAGGGFEQFF
TRBJ2-1	many	TRBV7-9	TRBD2	TGTGCCAGCAGCTCACTAGCGGGGGCCTACAATGAGCAGTTCTTC	CASSSLAGAYNEQFF
TRBJ2-7	many	TRBV29-1	NA	TGCAGCGTACAACAGGGGACTCTCGGGGAGCAGTACTTC	CSVQQGTLGEQYF
TRBJ2-7	few	TRBV5-1	NA	TGCGCCAGCAGCATCGCCGGGACTCCCTACGAGCAGTACTTC	CASSIAGTPYEQYF
TRBJ2-5	NA	TRBV29-1	TRBD1	TGCAGCGCCCAGGGGGCGAAAGAGACCCAGTACTTC	CSAQGAKETQYF
TRBJ2-7	few	TRBV20-1	TRBD2	TGCAGTGTGGCCGGGAGGGTCGCCTACGAGCAGTACTTC	CSVAGRVAYEQYF
TRBJ2-7	NA	TRBV5-6	TRBD2	TGTGCCAGCAGCTACAGCGGGAGCTTTCGCGAGCAGTACTTC	CASSYSGSFREQYF
TRBJ2-5	NA	TRBV10-3	TRBD1	TGTGCCATCAGTGGGGTCAGGGACAGGGGAATACAAGAGACCCAGTACTTC	CAISGVRDRGIQETQYF
TRBJ2-3	NA	TRBV9	TRBD2	TGTGCCAGCAGCGTCTCGGCGGGGGGGCCAGCAGATACGCAGTATTTT	CASSVSAGGPADTQYF
TRBJ2-5	NA	TRBV20-1	TRBD2	TGCAGTGCCTCGAAAACTAGCGGGGGGCCCCAAGAGACCCAGTACTTC	CSASKTSGGPQETQYF
TRBJ2-7	NA	TRBV20-1	TRBD2	TGCAGTGCTGGACTAGCGGGGGTCCTCTACGAGCAGTACTTC	CSAGLAGVLYEQYF
TRBJ2-1	few	TRBV3-1	TRBD2	TGTGCCAGCAGCCAAGTTATGGGGACTAGGATCACTGAGCAGTTCTTC	CASSQVMGTRITEQFF
TRBJ2-7	few	TRBV2	NA	TGTGCCAGCCAGTTTGGGAATTACGAGCAGTACTTC	CASQFGNYEQYF
TRBJ1-4	NA	TRBV12-3/TRBV12-4	TRBD1	TGTGCCAGCAGTCCCCGTACAGGGGCAGTCGGTGAAAAACTGTTTTTT	CASSPRTGAVGEKLFF
TRBJ1-5	once	TRBV24-1	TRBD1	TGTGCCACCTCGGAGGCGGGACAGGGGGATCAGCCCCAGCATTTT	CATSEAGQGDQPQHF
TRBJ1-1	NA	TRBV7-8	TRBD1	TGTGCCAGCAGCCCCCGGGACAGCCGTAACACTGAAGCTTTCTTT	CASSPRDSRNTEAFF
TRBJ2-5	few	TRBV28	TRBD2	TGTGCCAGCAGTTCCGGGACTAGCGGGAGATTTGGGGAGACCCAGTACTTC	CASSSGTSGRFGETQYF
TRBJ2-7	NA	TRBV4-1	NA	TGCGCCAGCAGCCAAGCAGACAGGTACTACGAGCAGTACTTC	CASSQADRYYEQYF
TRBJ2-3	NA	TRBV11-2	NA	TGTGCCAGCAGCTTAGAAGATTCGAGCACAGATACGCAGTATTTT	CASSLEDSSTDTQYF
TRBJ2-5	NA	TRBV7-6	NA	TGTGCCAGCAGCTTAACGACAGTGGAGACCCAGTACTTC	CASSLTTVETQYF
TRBJ2-5	NA	TRBV4-1	TRBD2	TGCGCCAGCAGCCACCCGTTAAGCGGTGCACTAGCGGTACAAGAGACCCAGTACTTC	CASSHPLSGALAVQETQYF
TRBJ1-1	few	TRBV7-6	TRBD1	TGTGCCAGCAGCTTACTCAGGGGGCGCTTGGGTGAAGCTTTCTTT	CASSLLRGRLGEAFF